This T cell receptor beta chain stems from a study of cytomegalovirus exposure and HLA in healthy donors. Researchers ran the PCR with 60 Vbeta and 13 Jbeta primers. Here immunoSEQ multiplex PCR was the method, and the copy in TCRdb shows in-frame clones only, minus some. The table shows some 130,000 clones, with 80% occurring only once. On this clone itself: Antigen specificity is unknown.

Trimming cost V 2 bases and J 7 bases, with 9 bases left between them. Germline CDR1 is SGHDT and CDR2 is YYEEEE. The CDR3 is 13 residues long. Study conclusions and caveats: When the data were analyzed later, several of the most significant clusters appeared to be linked to common viral pathogens. Despite most TCR sequences being rare, some public TCRs occurred in many donors. With later analysis, a missense DCLRE1C variant became linked to TCR beta V- and J-gene trimming.

The genes are TRBV5-6 and TRBJ1-4; D might be TRBD1 (6 bases). This receptor was identified in a man aged 25 to 40 in good health and CMV-seronegative. Material: PBMCs. The CDR3 sequence: CASSLWTVEKLFF. DNA of the CDR3: TGTGCCAGCAGCTTATGGACAGTTGAAAAACTGTTTTTT.